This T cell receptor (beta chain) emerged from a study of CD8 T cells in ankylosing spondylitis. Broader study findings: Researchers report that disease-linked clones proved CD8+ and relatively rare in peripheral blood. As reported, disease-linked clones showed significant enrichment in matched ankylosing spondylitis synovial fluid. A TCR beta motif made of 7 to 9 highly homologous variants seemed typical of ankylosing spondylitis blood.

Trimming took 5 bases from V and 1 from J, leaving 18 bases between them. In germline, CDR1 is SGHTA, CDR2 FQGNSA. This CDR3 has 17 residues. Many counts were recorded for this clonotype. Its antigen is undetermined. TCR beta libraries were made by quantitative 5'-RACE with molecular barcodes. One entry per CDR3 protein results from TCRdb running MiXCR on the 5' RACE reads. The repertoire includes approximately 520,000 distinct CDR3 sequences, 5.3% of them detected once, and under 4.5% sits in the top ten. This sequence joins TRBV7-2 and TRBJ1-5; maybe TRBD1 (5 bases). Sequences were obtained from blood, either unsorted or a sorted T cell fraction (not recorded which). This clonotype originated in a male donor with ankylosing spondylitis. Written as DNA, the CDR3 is TGTGCCAGCAGCCCCCGCGGGGAGGGACTGAGCAATCAGCCCCAGCATTTT. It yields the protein CASSPRGEGLSNQPQHF.